Below are 10 T cell receptor beta chains sequenced from a single sample in a study of shared clonotypes between healthy human individuals. Sequencing was performed with immunoSEQ multiplex PCR; in TCRdb, only in-frame clones are kept and a portion is missing. Here the sample spans roughly 2 million clones, about 95% being singletons. Terminally differentiated effector memory CD45RA+ cells were left out of the naive CD8 fraction, which was CD45RO-negative and positively selected for CCR7. Sequenced input: naive CD8+ T cells sorted from blood. The receptors were sampled from a man aged 18 to 30 in good health.

Regarding this clone: Within the sample, other DNA sequences also encode this same CDR3. The rearrangement uses TRBV5-1 and TRBJ2-7; D is uncertain. The CDR3 has 13 amino acids. CDR1 SGHRS and CDR2 YFSETQ come from the germline V gene. The V and J ends lost 0 bases and 0 bases respectively, with 4 bases between them. The CDR3: CASSLGHSYEQYF. The CDR3 coding sequence is TGCGCCAGCAGCTTGGGCCACTCCTACGAGCAGTACTTC.

CDR3 region: CASSSSNWGAPSTDTQYF. DNA of the CDR3: TGTGCCAGCAGCTCCTCGAATTGGGGGGCCCCTAGCACAGATACGCAGTATTTT. The rearrangement uses TRBV7-9 and TRBJ2-3, with D perhaps TRBD1 or TRBD2 (6 bases each). CDR3 length equals 18 residues. CDR1 is SEHNR, CDR2 FQNEAQ, per germline (reference sequence). With 4 bases removed from V and 0 bases from J, the gap between germline ends came to 20 bases.

V usage is TRBV4-3 and J usage is TRBJ2-7; the match to TRBD1 covers 7 bases. Germline V gene sequence: CDR1 LGHNA, CDR2 YSLEER. The CDR3 runs 17 residues. V gave up 4 bases and J gave up 3 bases; unmatched junction bases: 15. The CDR3 loop is CASSPGGWVERDYEQYF. CDR3 DNA sequence: TGCGCCAGCAGCCCAGGGGGATGGGTTGAACGCGACTACGAGCAGTACTTC.

This chain connects TRBV4-1 to TRBJ1-4, with D perhaps matching TRBD1 (6 bases). The CDR3 loop spans 14 amino acids. V lost 5 bases to trimming and J lost 5 bases, with 12 bases between them. Germline CDR1 MGHRA, CDR2 YSYEKL. CDR3 nucleotides: TGCGCCAGCAGCTTACGACAGGCAAATGAAAAACTGTTTTTT. The encoded protein is CASSLRQANEKLFF.

The chain couples TRBV7-2 to TRBJ1-1; D not resolved. Germline assignment: CDR1 SGHTA and CDR2 FQGNSA. Deletions cut 4 bases from V and 0 bases from J, with 6 bases between. The CDR3 length is 13 residues. The CDR3 region is CASSSPLNTEAFF. In DNA, the CDR3 is TGTGCCAGCAGCTCACCTTTGAACACTGAAGCTTTCTTT.

The sample holds one count of this clone. The CDR3 DNA sequence: TGTGCCAGTAGTATAGTCTCCGGGGGCGACACTGAAGCTTTCTTT. The encoded protein is CASSIVSGGDTEAFF. The chain links TRBV19 to TRBJ1-1, with D possibly TRBD1 on 6 matching bases. Trimming removed 1 base at V and 3 bases at J, with 12 bases between. Germline V gene lookup returns CDR1 LNHDA and CDR2 SQIVND (reference sequence). CDR3 length: 15 amino acids.

The chain is built from TRBV2 and TRBJ2-3; maybe TRBD1 (6 bases). V was clipped by 8 bases and J by 2 bases, with 11 bases between them. Germline CDR1 and CDR2: SNHLY and FYNNEI. The CDR3 runs 13 residues. In DNA form, the CDR3 reads TGTGCCAGCCAAGGACAGAACACAGATACGCAGTATTTT. Translation: CASQGQNTDTQYF.

The rearrangement uses TRBV6-6 and TRBJ1-2; 9 bases line up with TRBD1. CDR1 is MNHNY and CDR2 is SVGAGI in the germline V gene (reference sequence). J gave up 3 bases and V 5 bases, and 7 bases lay outside the gene matches. The CDR3 loop spans 15 amino acids. This CDR3 is CASSPQRTGDYGYTF. As DNA, the CDR3 is TGTGCCAGCAGTCCCCAGAGGACAGGGGACTATGGCTACACCTTC.

This chain links TRBV27 with TRBJ2-7; 8 bases match TRBD1. Germline V lookup: CDR1 MNHEY, CDR2 SMNVEV (reference sequence). This CDR3 has 13 residues. Losses at the gene ends were 8 bases for V and 2 bases for J; bases not matched to a gene: 5. The CDR3 sequence is CASGDRFAYEQYF. The CDR3 DNA reads as TGTGCCAGCGGGGACAGGTTCGCCTACGAGCAGTACTTC.

The V gene is TRBV21-1, the J gene TRBJ2-7; TRBD2, the table's D call, was not compared with the DNA. TRBV21-1 has pseudogene status. The CDR3 sequence is 12 residues long. CDR3 coding DNA: TGTGCCAGCAGCAAAGAGCCCCACGAGCAGTACTTC. Translated: CASSKEPHEQYF.